This T cell receptor (beta chain) was captured in a study of CD8+CD57+ T cells in acquired aplastic anemia. This clonotype occurred many times. Its antigen remains unknown. The junction shows a germline mismatch at one end, possibly a read error. Notes on the study in general: Almost 30 shared CD8+ CDR3s appeared highly expressed within patients' immunodominant clones.

Researchers used genomic DNA as the template to profile TCR beta VDJ and CDR3. MiXCR was run by TCRdb on the reads, yielding one entry per CDR3 protein. The data show around 200,000 distinct CDR3 sequences, about 44% seen once. The germline gives CDR1 SEHNR, CDR2 FQNEAQ (reference sequence). CDR3 length: 13 residues. The patients chosen for sequencing had shown expansion of CD8+CD57+ cells (detected by flow cytometry). The study sampled blood from patients who had received no therapy. What was sequenced was sorted CD4+, CD8+, or CD8+CD57+ T cells (not recorded which) from PBMCs. The sequence was collected from a human donor with aplastic anemia. The chain employs TRBV7-9 and TRBJ1-3; D uncertain. The CDR3 protein is CASSLEDRNPSNF. DNA for the CDR3: TGTGCCAGCAGCTTAGAAGATCGTAACCCCAGTAATTTT.